The 23 T cell receptor beta chains presented below share a single source sample, sequenced in a study of blood T cell repertoires in COVID-19. Here immunoSEQ multiplex PCR was the method, and the copy in TCRdb shows in-frame clones only, minus some. Of almost 200,000 clones listed, about 76% are singletons. Sequenced: peripheral blood. The receptors originated from a woman aged 40 to 49 with COVID-19, enrolled during active disease.

The chain recombines TRBV4-2 with TRBJ2-6, with TRBD2 matching 12 bases. V lost 2 bases and J lost 2; bases outside the gene matches: 1. The CDR3 is 17 amino acids. From germline, CDR1 is LGHNA and CDR2 YNFKEQ. The DNA for the CDR3 is TGTGCCAGCAGCCAAAGGACTAGCGGGGCTGGGGCCAACGTCCTGACTTTC. This translates into CASSQRTSGAGANVLTF.

This chain uses TRBV10-3 with TRBJ2-3, with TRBD2 matching 8 bases. This CDR3 contains 15 residues. Unmatched junction bases numbered 7, after V lost 6 bases and J lost 2 bases. The germline V gene encodes CDR1 ENHRY and CDR2 SYGVKD. The CDR3 DNA reads as TGTGCCATCAGACTTAGCGGGATAGCCACAGATACGCAGTATTTT. This codes for CAIRLSGIATDTQYF.

In DNA, the CDR3 is TGTGCCAGCAGTGAATCTGTCCATCAGCCCCAGCATTTT. Amino acid sequence: CASSESVHQPQHF. This chain links TRBV6-1 with TRBJ1-5; D not resolved. V lost 2 bases and J lost 5, with 7 bases in between. This CDR3 spans 13 amino acids. Germline CDR1 is MNHNS and CDR2 is SASEGT.

The V call is TRBV11-3, the J call TRBJ1-1; D gene uncertain. Trimming left V 3 bases short and J 1 base short, with 6 bases between. Germline values: CDR1 SGHNT, CDR2 YENEEA. CDR3 size: 13 residues. CDR3 in DNA: TGTGCCAGCAGCTTCCGGGAGAACACTGAAGCTTTCTTT. Translating it yields CASSFRENTEAFF.

This chain joins TRBV5-1 and TRBJ1-6; D may be TRBD1 (5 bases). Trimming took off 1 base at V and 6 bases at J, with 11 bases between the two ends. Germline lookup yields CDR1 SGHRS and CDR2 YFSETQ. The CDR3 consists of 15 residues. The DNA for the CDR3 is TGCGCCAGCAGCTTGTGGCAGGGTACTAATTCACCCCTCCACTTT. Encoded protein: CASSLWQGTNSPLHF.

The chain recombines TRBV6-5 with TRBJ1-1, with D possibly TRBD1 on 5 matching bases. The germline V and J ends were trimmed by 10 bases and 6 bases, with 21 bases remaining between them. The germline CDR1 and CDR2 sequences are MNHEY and SVGAGI. CDR3 length equals 14 residues. The CDR3 protein is CATKQGARISEAFF. CDR3 in DNA: TGTGCCACCAAACAAGGGGCGAGGATTTCTGAAGCTTTCTTT.

The chain employs TRBV15 and TRBJ1-2, with TRBD1 as a possible D gene (5 bases). This CDR3 comprises 14 residues. V was trimmed by 0 bases and J by 8 bases, leaving 13 bases between them. Germline-derived CDR1 and CDR2 are LNHNV and YYDKDF (reference sequence). The CDR3 DNA follows: TGTGCCACCAGCAGAGAGGGGGGTTCTCGGGGCTACACCTTC. This sequence encodes CATSREGGSRGYTF.

This chain's CDR3 is CASSSLYNEQFF. In nucleotides, the CDR3 is TGTGCCAGCAGTTCCCTCTACAATGAGCAGTTCTTC. The rearrangement links TRBV12-3 or TRBV12-4 to TRBJ2-1; no reliable D call. Trimming cost V 4 bases and J 3 bases, with 4 bases left between them. The length of the CDR3 is 12 residues.

This clone was found once. The chain uses TRBV9 and TRBJ2-1, with 13 bases lining up with TRBD2. The CDR3 covers 14 residues. The V segment lost 7 bases and the J segment 7 bases; nucleotides outside the gene matches: 5. Germline lookup yields CDR1 SGDLS and CDR2 YYNGEE. The CDR3 here is CASGLGLAGNEQFF. Here the CDR3 DNA reads TGTGCCAGCGGCTTGGGACTAGCGGGAAATGAGCAGTTCTTC.

V and J are TRBV4-3 and TRBJ2-7; possibly TRBD2 for D (6 bases). V dropped 1 base and J dropped 3 bases, with 19 bases sitting between them. Germline CDR1 is LGHNA and CDR2 is YSLEER. CDR3 size: 17 residues. CDR3 region: CASSQAGEAKNLYEQYF. The DNA of the CDR3 is TGCGCCAGCAGCCAAGCGGGGGAAGCTAAAAACCTCTACGAGCAGTACTTC.

The sample holds a few counts of this clone. The chain has TRBV7-9 and TRBJ2-2, with a weak D call TRBD2 (7 bases). Trimming removed 10 bases from V and 4 bases from J, with 22 bases in between. Germline CDR1 reads SEHNR; CDR2 reads FQNEAQ (reference sequence). The CDR3 is made up of 16 amino acids. The CDR3 coding sequence is TGTGCCACCACCCCGCCCGGGGGGCGTTCCACCGGGGAGCTGTTTTTT. It translates to CATTPPGGRSTGELFF.

The CDR3: CASGGRNTDTQYF. DNA for the CDR3: TGTGCCAGCGGAGGACGGAACACAGATACGCAGTATTTT. This rearrangement joins TRBV3-1 (or the pseudogene TRBV3-2) to TRBJ2-3; D is perhaps TRBD2 (5 bases). Germline CDR1 is LGHDT and CDR2 is YNNKEL (reference sequence). Trimming stripped 8 bases from V and 2 bases from J, with 11 bases between. The CDR3 is 13 residues long.

This chain uses TRBV7-9 with TRBJ2-1; 8 bases align to TRBD1. The CDR3 has 15 residues. Germline values: CDR1 SEHNR, CDR2 FQNEAQ (reference sequence). V gave up 3 bases and J gave up 9 bases; unmatched junction bases: 10. In DNA form, the CDR3 reads TGTGCCAGCAGCTTCGGACAGGGAGAGGGTGGTGAGCAGTTCTTC. Translation: CASSFGQGEGGEQFF.

This clone was counted once. This sequence joins TRBV6-2 or TRBV6-3 and TRBJ1-2; D unresolved. This CDR3 has 15 amino acids. Deletions cut 3 bases from V and 4 bases from J, with 15 bases between. Germline V lookup: CDR1 MNHEY, CDR2 SVGEGT. Here the CDR3 DNA reads TGTGCCAGCAGTTATTCGCGGGTCCCCAGCTATGGCTACACCTTC. Protein product: CASSYSRVPSYGYTF.

This clone was detected ten times or more. The chain uses TRBV9 and TRBJ2-6; D unresolved. This CDR3 has 17 residues. Deletions cut 0 bases from V and 0 bases from J, with 10 bases between. The germline CDR1 and CDR2 sequences are SGDLS and YYNGEE. This CDR3 reads CASSVEQISSGANVLTF. The CDR3 coding sequence is TGTGCCAGCAGCGTAGAACAGATCAGCTCTGGGGCCAACGTCCTGACTTTC.

V usage is TRBV27 and J usage is TRBJ1-1; possibly TRBD1 for D (6 bases). Germline V CDR1 and CDR2: MNHEY, SMNVEV (reference sequence). CDR3 length equals 15 residues. Trimming took off 5 bases at V and 5 bases at J, with 18 bases between the two ends. CDR3 sequence: CASSPLGGRGTEAFF. The CDR3 DNA is TGTGCCAGCAGTCCGTTGGGGGGGCGCGGGACTGAAGCTTTCTTT.

The chain has TRBV5-4 and TRBJ2-3, with D perhaps matching TRBD1 (5 bases). V shed 0 bases and J shed 2 bases, with 7 bases lying between them. CDR1 is SGHNT and CDR2 is YYREEE in the germline V gene (reference sequence). The CDR3 is 14 amino acids. The CDR3 DNA sequence: TGTGCCAGCAGCTTGGGACAGCTCACAGATACGCAGTATTTT. Translated: CASSLGQLTDTQYF.

The chain uses TRBV5-4 and TRBJ2-5; 11 nucleotides line up with TRBD2. Germline CDR1 is SGHNT and CDR2 is YYREEE (reference sequence). V trimming: 0 bases; J trimming: 5 bases; junction bases outside the gene matches: 6. This CDR3 is 16 amino acids long. The CDR3 loop is CASSLGGTSGLETQYF. In DNA form, the CDR3 reads TGTGCCAGCAGCTTGGGGGGGACTAGCGGCTTGGAGACCCAGTACTTC.

This sequence joins TRBV11-2 and TRBJ1-2; D not resolved. The CDR3 consists of 12 residues. V was pared by 2 bases and J by 7 bases, with 8 bases between. Germline CDR1 is SGHAT and CDR2 is FQNNGV. CDR3 in amino acids: CASSLSARGYTF. The CDR3 bases are TGTGCCAGCAGCTTAAGCGCCCGTGGCTACACCTTC.

J is TRBJ1-1 and V is TRBV6-6; a weak D match, TRBD1 (6 bases). Per the germline V gene, CDR1 is MNHNY and CDR2 is SVGAGI (reference sequence). CDR3 length: 13 amino acids. With 7 bases removed from V and 2 bases from J, the gap between germline ends came to 11 bases. CDR3 amino acids: CASIRTVNTEAFF. CDR3 sequence (DNA): TGTGCCAGCATTCGGACAGTCAACACTGAAGCTTTCTTT.

This sequence joins TRBV2 and TRBJ1-1; 10 nucleotides agree with TRBD1. V lost 6 bases to trimming and J lost 1 base; unmatched junction nucleotides: 8. Germline V gene data show CDR1 as SNHLY and CDR2 as FYNNEI. The CDR3 covers 16 residues. The CDR3 nucleotides read TGTGCCAGCAGAGAAAGGGACAGGGGTGGGAACACTGAAGCTTTCTTT. Amino acid sequence: CASRERDRGGNTEAFF.

This sequence joins TRBV9 and TRBJ2-3; 9 nucleotides match TRBD2. The CDR3 length is 16 residues. CDR1 SGDLS and CDR2 YYNGEE come from the germline V gene. V trimming: 2 bases; J trimming: 4 bases; junction bases outside the gene matches: 8. CDR3 amino acids: CASSVVGTSFPDTQYF. CDR3 nucleotide sequence: TGTGCCAGCAGCGTGGTTGGGACTAGCTTCCCAGATACGCAGTATTTT.

The V and J genes are TRBV4-2 and TRBJ2-5, with 8 positions matching TRBD1. Trimming cost V 5 bases and J 7 bases; bases outside gene matches: 18. This CDR3 is built from 17 residues. Looked up from germline, CDR1 is LGHNA and CDR2 is YNFKEQ. CDR3 DNA sequence: TGTGCCAGCAGCGTCAACGTCCGACAGGGGAAGGGCGGGACCCAGTACTTC. Its protein product is CASSVNVRQGKGGTQYF.